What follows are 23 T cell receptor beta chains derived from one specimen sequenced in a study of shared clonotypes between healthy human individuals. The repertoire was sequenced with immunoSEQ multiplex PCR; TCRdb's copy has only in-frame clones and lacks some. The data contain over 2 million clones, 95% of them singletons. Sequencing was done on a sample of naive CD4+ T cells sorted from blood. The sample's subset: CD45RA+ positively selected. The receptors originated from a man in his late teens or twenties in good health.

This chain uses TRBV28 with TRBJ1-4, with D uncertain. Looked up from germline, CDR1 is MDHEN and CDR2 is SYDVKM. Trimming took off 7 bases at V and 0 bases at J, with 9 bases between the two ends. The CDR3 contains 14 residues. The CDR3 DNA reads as TGTGCCAGCACTACCGAGGCAACTAATGAAAAACTGTTTTTT. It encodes CASTTEATNEKLFF.

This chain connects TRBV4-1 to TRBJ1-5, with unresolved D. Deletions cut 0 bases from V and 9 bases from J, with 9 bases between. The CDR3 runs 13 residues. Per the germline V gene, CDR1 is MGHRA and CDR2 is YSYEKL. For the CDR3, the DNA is TGCGCCAGCAGCCAAGATATCACGGGGCCCCAGCATTTT. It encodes CASSQDITGPQHF.

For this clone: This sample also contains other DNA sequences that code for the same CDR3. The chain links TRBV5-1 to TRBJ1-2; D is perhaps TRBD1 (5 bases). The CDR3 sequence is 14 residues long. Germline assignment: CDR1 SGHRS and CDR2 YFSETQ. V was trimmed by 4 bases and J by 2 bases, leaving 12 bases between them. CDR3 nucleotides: TGCGCCAGCAGCCCCTCGGGGGGGAACTATGGCTACACCTTC. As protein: CASSPSGGNYGYTF.

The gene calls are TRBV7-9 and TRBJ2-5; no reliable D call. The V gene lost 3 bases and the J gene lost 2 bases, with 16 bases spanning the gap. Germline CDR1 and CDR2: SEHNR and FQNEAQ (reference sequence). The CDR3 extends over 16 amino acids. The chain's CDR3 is CASSLTSPLGQETQYF. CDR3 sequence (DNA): TGTGCCAGCAGCTTGACCAGCCCTTTGGGGCAAGAGACCCAGTACTTC.

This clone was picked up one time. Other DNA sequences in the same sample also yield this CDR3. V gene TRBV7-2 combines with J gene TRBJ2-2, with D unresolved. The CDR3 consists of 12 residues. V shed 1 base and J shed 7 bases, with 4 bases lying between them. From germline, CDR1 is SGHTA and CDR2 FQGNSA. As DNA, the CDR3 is TGTGCCAGCAGCTTAGACGGCGGGGAGCTGTTTTTT. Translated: CASSLDGGELFF.

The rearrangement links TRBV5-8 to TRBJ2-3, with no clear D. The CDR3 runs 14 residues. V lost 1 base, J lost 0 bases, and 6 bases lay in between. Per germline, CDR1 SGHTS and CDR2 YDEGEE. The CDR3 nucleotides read TGTGCCAGCAGCTTGACACCGAGCACAGATACGCAGTATTTT. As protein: CASSLTPSTDTQYF.

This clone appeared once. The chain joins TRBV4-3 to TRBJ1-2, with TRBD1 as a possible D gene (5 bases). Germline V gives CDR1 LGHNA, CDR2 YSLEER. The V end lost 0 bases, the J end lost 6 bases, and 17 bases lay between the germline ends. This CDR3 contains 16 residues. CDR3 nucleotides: TGCGCCAGCAGCCAAGATGTTAAGATAGGGGTTAATGGCTACACCTTC. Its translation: CASSQDVKIGVNGYTF.

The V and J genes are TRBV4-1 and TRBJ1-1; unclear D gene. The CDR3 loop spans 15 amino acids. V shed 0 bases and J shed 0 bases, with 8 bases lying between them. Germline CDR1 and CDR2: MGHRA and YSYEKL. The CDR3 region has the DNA TGCGCCAGCAGCCAAGAAACCTTACTGAACACTGAAGCTTTCTTT. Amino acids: CASSQETLLNTEAFF.

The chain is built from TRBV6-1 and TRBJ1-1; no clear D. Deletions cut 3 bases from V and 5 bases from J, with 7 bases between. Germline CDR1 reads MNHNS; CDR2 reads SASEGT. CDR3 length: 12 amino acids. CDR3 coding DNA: TGTGCCAGCAGTGACAGGATTACTGAAGCTTTCTTT. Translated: CASSDRITEAFF.

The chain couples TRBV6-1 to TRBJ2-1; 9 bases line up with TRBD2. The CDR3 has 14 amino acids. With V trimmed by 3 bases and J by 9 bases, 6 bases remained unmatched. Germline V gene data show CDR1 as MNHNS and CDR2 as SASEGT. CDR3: CASSDELAGVEQFF. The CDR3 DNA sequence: TGTGCCAGCAGTGATGAGTTAGCGGGGGTTGAGCAGTTCTTC.

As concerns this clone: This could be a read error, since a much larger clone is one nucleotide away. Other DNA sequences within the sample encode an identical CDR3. The CDR3 DNA is TGCGCCAGCAGTGTCCGTTTACAGAGCTCCTACGAGCAGTACTTC. The encoded protein is CASSVRLQSSYEQYF. The V gene is TRBV2, the J gene TRBJ2-7; the D is unclear. This CDR3 region has 15 residues. Per germline, CDR1 SNHLY and CDR2 FYNNEI.

The CDR3 coding sequence is TGTGCCTGGAGTGTGAGCGGGGGGCGAGAGACCCAGTACTTC. Its protein product is CAWSVSGGRETQYF. The chain has TRBV30 and TRBJ2-5; 9 nucleotides line up with TRBD2. Germline V gene data show CDR1 as GTSNPN and CDR2 as SVGIG (reference sequence). Trimming took 0 bases from V and 4 from J; bases not matched to a gene: 3. The CDR3 spans 14 residues.

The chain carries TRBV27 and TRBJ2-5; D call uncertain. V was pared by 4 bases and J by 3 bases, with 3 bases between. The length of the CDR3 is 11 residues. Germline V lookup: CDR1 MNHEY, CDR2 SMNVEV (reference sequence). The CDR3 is CASSSEETQYF. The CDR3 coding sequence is TGTGCCAGCAGTTCGGAAGAGACCCAGTACTTC.

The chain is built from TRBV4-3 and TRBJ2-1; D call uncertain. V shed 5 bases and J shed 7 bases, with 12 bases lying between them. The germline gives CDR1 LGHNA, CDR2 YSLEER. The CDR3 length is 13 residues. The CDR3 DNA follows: TGCGCCAGCAGCTCCCAATTCCTGAATGAGCAGTTCTTC. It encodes CASSSQFLNEQFF.

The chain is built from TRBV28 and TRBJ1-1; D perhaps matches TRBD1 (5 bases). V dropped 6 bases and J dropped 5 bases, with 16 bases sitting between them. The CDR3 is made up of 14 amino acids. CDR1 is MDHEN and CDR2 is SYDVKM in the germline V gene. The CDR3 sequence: CASRKRQRETEAFF. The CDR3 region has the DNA TGTGCCAGCAGGAAAAGACAGAGGGAAACTGAAGCTTTCTTT.

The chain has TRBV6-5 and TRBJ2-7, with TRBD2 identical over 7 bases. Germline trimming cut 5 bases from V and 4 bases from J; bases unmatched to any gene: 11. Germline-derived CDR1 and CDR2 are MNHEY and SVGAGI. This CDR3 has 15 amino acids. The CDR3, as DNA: TGTGCCAGCAGTCGGGGGGAGGTGGGACGGTACGAGCAGTACTTC. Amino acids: CASSRGEVGRYEQYF.

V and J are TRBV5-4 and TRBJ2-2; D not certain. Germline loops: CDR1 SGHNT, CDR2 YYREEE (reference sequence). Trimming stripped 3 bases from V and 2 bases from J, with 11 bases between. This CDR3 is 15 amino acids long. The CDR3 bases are TGTGCCAGCAGCTCGCGGTCCCTTAACACCGGGGAGCTGTTTTTT. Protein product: CASSSRSLNTGELFF.

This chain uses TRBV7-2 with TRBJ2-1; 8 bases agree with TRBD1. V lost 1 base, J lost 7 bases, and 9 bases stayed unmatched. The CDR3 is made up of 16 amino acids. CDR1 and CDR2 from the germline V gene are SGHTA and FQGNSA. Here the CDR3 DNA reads TGTGCCAGCAGCTTAGATCGCCCCAGGGGGCAAAATGAGCAGTTCTTC. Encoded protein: CASSLDRPRGQNEQFF.

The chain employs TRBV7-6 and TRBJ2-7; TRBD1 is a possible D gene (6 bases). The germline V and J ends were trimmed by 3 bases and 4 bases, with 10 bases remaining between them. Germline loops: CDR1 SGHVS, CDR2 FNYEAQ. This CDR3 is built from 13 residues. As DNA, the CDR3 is TGTGCCAGCAGCTTTCTCAGGGGTTACGAGCAGTACTTC. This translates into CASSFLRGYEQYF.

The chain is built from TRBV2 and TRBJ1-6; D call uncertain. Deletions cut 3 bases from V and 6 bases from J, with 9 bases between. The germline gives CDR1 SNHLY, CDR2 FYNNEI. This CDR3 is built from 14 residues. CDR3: CASSDSIPNSPLHF. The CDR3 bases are TGTGCCAGCAGTGACTCCATACCTAATTCACCCCTCCACTTT.

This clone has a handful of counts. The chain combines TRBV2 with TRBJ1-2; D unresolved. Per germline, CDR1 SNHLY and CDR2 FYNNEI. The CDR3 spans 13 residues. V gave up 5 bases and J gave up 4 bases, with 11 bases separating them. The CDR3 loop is CASSPRTSYGYTF. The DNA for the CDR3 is TGTGCCAGCAGTCCTAGGACGAGCTATGGCTACACCTTC.

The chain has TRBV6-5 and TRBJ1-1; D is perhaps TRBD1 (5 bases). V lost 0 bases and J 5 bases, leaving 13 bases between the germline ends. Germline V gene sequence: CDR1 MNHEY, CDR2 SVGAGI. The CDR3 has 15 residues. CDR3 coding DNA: TGTGCCAGCAGTTACTCTACAGGAACGGGGACTGAAGCTTTCTTT. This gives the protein CASSYSTGTGTEAFF.

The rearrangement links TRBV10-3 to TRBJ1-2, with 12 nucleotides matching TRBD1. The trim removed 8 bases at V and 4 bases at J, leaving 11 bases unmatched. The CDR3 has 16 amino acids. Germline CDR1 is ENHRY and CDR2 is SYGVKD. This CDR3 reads CAIRTDKGQGAYGYTF. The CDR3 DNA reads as TGTGCCATCCGGACGGACAAGGGACAGGGGGCCTATGGCTACACCTTC.